This TCR beta chain stems from a study of radiotherapy plus CTLA-4 blockade in lung cancer. Each patient with chemo-refractory metastatic non-small-cell lung cancer was treated with focal radiation plus CTLA-4 blockade using ipilimumab. Only in-frame clones appear in the TCRdb table, and some are missing; sequencing was by immunoSEQ multiplex PCR. In the table there are tens of thousands of clones, more than 75% of which are singletons. This clonotype was obtained from a human donor with non-small cell lung cancer that progressed on radiotherapy plus ipilimumab. This sample comprised peripheral blood, obtained from a patient treated with radiotherapy plus ipilimumab.

The DNA for the CDR3 is TGTGCCAGCTCACCACCCAATGGAGCGAACACTGAAGCTTTCTTT. Translating gives CASSPPNGANTEAFF. V and J are TRBV18 and TRBJ1-1; D not certain. Germline V lookup: CDR1 KGHSH, CDR2 LQKENI. V lost 0 bases to trimming and J lost 1 base, with 9 bases between them. This CDR3 is built from 15 residues.